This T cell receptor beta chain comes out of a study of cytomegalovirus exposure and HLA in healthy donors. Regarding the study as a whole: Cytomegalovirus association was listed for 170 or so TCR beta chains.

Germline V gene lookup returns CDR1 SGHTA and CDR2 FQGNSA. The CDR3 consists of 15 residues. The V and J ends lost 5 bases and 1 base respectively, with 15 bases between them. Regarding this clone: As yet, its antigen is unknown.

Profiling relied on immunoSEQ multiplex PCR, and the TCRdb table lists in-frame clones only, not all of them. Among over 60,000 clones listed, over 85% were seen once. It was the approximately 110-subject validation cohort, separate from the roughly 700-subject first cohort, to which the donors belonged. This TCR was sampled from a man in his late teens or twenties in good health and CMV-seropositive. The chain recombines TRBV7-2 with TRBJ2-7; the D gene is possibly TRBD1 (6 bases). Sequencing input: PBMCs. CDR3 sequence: CASSPGTRRSYEQYF. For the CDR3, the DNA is TGTGCCAGCAGCCCCGGGACACGGAGGTCCTACGAGCAGTACTTC.